Listed below are T cell receptor beta chains from one sample, sequenced in a study of OX40 agonist ivuxolimab in advanced cancers. Produced via immunoSEQ multiplex PCR; TCRdb's table is partial and in-frame only. The sample has roughly 60,000 clones; over 75% are singletons. Sequencing was performed on CD4+ or CD8+ T cells sorted from blood, taken in a trial of the OX40 agonist ivuxolimab. These receptors all stem from an adult with an advanced solid tumor such as melanoma, head and neck, liver or kidney cancer. CDR3s include the opening cysteine and the closing phenylalanine or tryptophan. A D gene is named only where the DNA matches it firmly. Where a row states a size, it is once, few, many or the class of an expanded clone; other rows omit it.

TRBV28	TRBJ2-1	NA	NA	CASSLRDINMYPLF	TGTGCCAGCAGTTTACGGGACATAAATATGTACCCGCTCTTC
TRBV2	TRBJ2-2	NA	TRBD1	CASTKPTGGETGELFF	TGTGCCAGCACCAAACCGACAGGGGGGGAGACCGGGGAGCTGTTTTTT
TRBV11-1	TRBJ2-5	NA	NA	CASSLVGGTQETQYF	TGTGCCAGCAGCTTAGTGGGCGGAACCCAAGAGACCCAGTACTTC
TRBV27	TRBJ2-7	NA	NA	CASRITGWGIYEQYF	TGTGCCAGCAGGATAACAGGGTGGGGAATATACGAGCAGTACTTC
TRBV9	TRBJ1-1	NA	NA	CASSVGGAHPEAFF	TGTGCCAGCAGCGTAGGAGGGGCACATCCTGAAGCTTTCTTT
TRBV6-1	TRBJ2-7	NA	TRBD1	CASSEGTGGDEQYF	TGTGCCAGCAGTGAAGGGACAGGGGGCGACGAGCAGTACTTC
TRBV13	TRBJ2-3	NA	TRBD2	CASSSSGLGRGGSTDTQYF	TGTGCCAGCAGCTCATCGGGACTAGGAAGGGGAGGTAGCACAGATACGCAGTATTTT
TRBV27	TRBJ2-7	NA	NA	CASSLGYADEQYF	TGTGCCAGCAGTTTAGGGTACGCGGACGAGCAGTACTTC
TRBV4-1	TRBJ2-1	NA	NA	CASTQRVTGEQFF	TGCGCCAGCACCCAAAGGGTGACAGGTGAGCAGTTCTTC
TRBV7-8	TRBJ1-1	NA	NA	CASSTRDEENTEAFF	TGTGCCAGCAGCACCCGGGACGAGGAGAACACTGAAGCTTTCTTT
TRBV9	TRBJ1-1	NA	NA	CASSVGIPLDRNTEAFF	TGTGCCAGCAGCGTAGGTATCCCCCTCGACAGGAACACTGAAGCTTTCTTT
TRBV6-5	TRBJ2-2	few	NA	CASSYSSGLPGELFF	TGTGCCAGCAGTTACTCATCAGGGCTGCCGGGGGAGCTGTTTTTT
TRBV19	TRBJ2-1	NA	NA	CASSWASRTYNEQFF	TGTGCCAGTAGTTGGGCTAGCAGAACCTACAATGAGCAGTTCTTC
TRBV27	TRBJ1-1	once	NA	CASSLSQGYNTEAFF	TGTGCCAGCAGTTTATCCCAGGGGTACAACACTGAAGCTTTCTTT
TRBV7-9	TRBJ2-7	NA	NA	CASRPDSSYEQYF	TGTGCCAGCAGACCGGACAGCTCCTACGAGCAGTACTTC
TRBV19	TRBJ2-1	NA	NA	CASSRQGYDSEQFF	TGTGCCAGTAGTCGGCAGGGTTACGATTCTGAGCAGTTCTTC
TRBV7-9	TRBJ2-1	NA	TRBD1	CASSSPQGVRWNEQFF	TGTGCCAGCAGCTCACCTCAGGGGGTACGGTGGAATGAGCAGTTCTTC
TRBV19	TRBJ2-1	NA	NA	CASMAGSSYNEQFF	TGTGCCAGTATGGCGGGGAGCTCCTACAATGAGCAGTTCTTC
TRBV6-1	TRBJ2-1	NA	NA	CASSEVGSHEQFF	TGTGCCAGCAGTGAAGTGGGGAGCCATGAGCAGTTCTTC
TRBV2	TRBJ1-2	NA	NA	CATWYLQPKAGYTF	TGTGCCACCTGGTACTTACAGCCCAAGGCAGGCTACACCTTC
TRBV7-3	TRBJ2-7	NA	TRBD1	CASSLVGTGYEQYF	TGTGCCAGCAGCTTAGTTGGGACAGGCTACGAGCAGTACTTC
TRBV10-2	TRBJ2-3	once	NA	CASSDPAAADTQYF	TGCGCCAGCAGTGATCCGGCCGCCGCAGATACGCAGTATTTT
TRBV2	TRBJ2-5	NA	NA	CASGGTVQYF	TGTGCCAGCGGGGGGACAGTCCAGTACTTC
TRBV10-3	TRBJ2-1	NA	NA	CAIRQDSYNEQFF	TGTGCCATCAGGCAGGACTCCTACAATGAGCAGTTCTTC
TRBV29-1	TRBJ2-3	NA	TRBD2	CSAGGGVGIDTQYF	TGCAGCGCGGGAGGCGGGGTTGGGATCGATACGCAGTATTTT
TRBV7-9	TRBJ1-5	once	TRBD1	CASSSGQLNQPQHF	TGTGCCAGCAGCTCGGGACAGTTGAATCAGCCCCAGCATTTT
TRBV5-1	TRBJ1-1	NA	NA	CASSFGTTEAFF	TGCGCCAGCAGCTTTGGGACCACTGAAGCTTTCTTT
TRBV7-9	TRBJ2-3	NA	NA	CASSLGLVLGDTQYF	TGTGCCAGCAGCTTAGGCCTAGTCCTTGGGGATACGCAGTATTTT
TRBV7-9	TRBJ2-1	NA	TRBD2	CASSDVGEGRDNEQFF	TGTGCCAGCAGCGACGTCGGGGAGGGCAGAGACAATGAGCAGTTCTTC
TRBV6-1	TRBJ1-1	NA	NA	CASSYGVVAFF	TGTGCCAGCAGTTACGGGGTAGTGGCTTTCTTT
TRBV5-8	TRBJ2-1	NA	NA	CASLRQAYNEQFF	TGTGCCAGCCTTCGACAGGCCTACAATGAGCAGTTCTTC
TRBV9	TRBJ1-1	NA	TRBD1	CASSDGQEMNTEAFF	TGTGCCAGCAGCGACGGACAGGAAATGAACACTGAAGCTTTCTTT
TRBV19	TRBJ1-2	NA	NA	CASSIGYPYGYTF	TGTGCCAGTAGTATTGGTTACCCCTATGGCTACACCTTC